This T cell receptor beta chain emerged from a study of identical twins. Overall study results and limits: Its conclusions, products of cross-sectional statistical analysis, did not come from following the same donors. Recombination models fit unrelated individuals' TCR alpha sharing but underestimated twins'.

MiXCR, run by TCRdb on the 5' RACE reads, gives a single entry per CDR3 protein. This sample has about 690,000 distinct CDR3 sequences, with 5.5% to 7.5% found just once. This clonotype was detected many times. Its antigen is undetermined. V was shortened by 7 bases and J by 10 bases, with 20 bases between the two germline ends. The CDR3 length is 13 residues. The germline gives CDR1 SQVTM, CDR2 ANQGSEA. The sample consisted of naive T cells sorted from blood. The rearrangement joins TRBV29-1 to TRBJ2-1, with D possibly matching TRBD1 (6 bases). The sequence came from a man aged 18 to 29 in good health. CDR3 in amino acids: CSAQENRVGEQFF. Here the CDR3 DNA reads TGCAGCGCCCAAGAAAACAGGGTGGGCGAGCAGTTCTTC.